These 7 T cell receptor beta chains were all obtained from the same sample, sequenced in a study of control samples from healthy donors and cancer patients. Only in-frame clones appear in the TCRdb table, and some are missing; sequencing was by immunoSEQ multiplex PCR. The sample shows fewer than 200,000 clones, roughly 94% of them seen only once. Sequenced: PBMCs. Every receptor here comes from a man in his 60s with colorectal cancer.

The chain carries TRBV30 and TRBJ1-4; TRBD1 aligns across 7 bases. This CDR3 contains 13 residues. Germline V gene lookup returns CDR1 GTSNPN and CDR2 SVGIG (reference sequence). Trimming took 2 bases from V and 7 from J; bases not matched to a gene: 4. The CDR3 protein is CAWSTGEGEKLFF. The CDR3 DNA is TGTGCCTGGAGTACAGGGGAGGGTGAAAAACTGTTTTTT.

This chain links TRBV30 with TRBJ1-1; maybe TRBD1 (6 bases). The CDR3 contains 14 residues. From germline, CDR1 is GTSNPN and CDR2 SVGIG (reference sequence). Trimming cost V 2 bases and J 0 bases, with 10 bases left between them. The CDR3 coding sequence is TGTGCCTGGAGTAGGGACAACCTGAACACTGAAGCTTTCTTT. Translating gives CAWSRDNLNTEAFF.

This chain uses TRBV11-2 with TRBJ2-3; 8 bases are shared with TRBD1. CDR3 length: 15 amino acids. With V trimmed by 5 bases and J by 4 bases, 8 bases remained unmatched. CDR1 and CDR2 from the germline V gene are SGHAT and FQNNGV. CDR3 sequence (DNA): TGTGCCAGCAGCACCCCAGGGGGCGGTCCAGATACGCAGTATTTT. It specifies CASSTPGGGPDTQYF.

The V call is TRBV6-2 or TRBV6-3, the J call TRBJ1-1; no definite D call. Germline CDR1 and CDR2: MNHEY and SVGEGT. Trimming cost V 2 bases and J 4 bases, with 14 bases left between them. The CDR3 spans 15 residues. DNA of the CDR3: TGTGCCAGCAGTTACCTCCCCGGGAGGACCACTGAAGCTTTCTTT. Its protein is CASSYLPGRTTEAFF.

V usage is TRBV5-5 and J usage is TRBJ2-3, with TRBD1 matching over 7 bases. This CDR3 spans 15 amino acids. From germline, CDR1 is SGHKS and CDR2 YYEKEE (reference sequence). V was pared by 2 bases and J by 5 bases, with 8 bases of the junction left unmatched. DNA for the CDR3: TGTGCCAGCAGCTTATATGACAGGGCAATAGATACGCAGTATTTT. Encoded protein: CASSLYDRAIDTQYF.

This rearrangement joins TRBV19 to TRBJ1-1; TRBD1 is a possible D gene (6 bases). This CDR3 is built from 15 residues. Looked up from germline, CDR1 is LNHDA and CDR2 is SQIVND (reference sequence). V was cut by 2 bases and J by 1 base, with 11 bases left in between. The CDR3 reads CASSITGRGNTEAFF. CDR3 nucleotides: TGTGCCAGTAGTATAACCGGCAGGGGGAACACTGAAGCTTTCTTT. The full variable domain, rest sourced from reference TRBV19 and TRBJ1-1, is DGGITQSPKYLFRKEGQNVTLSCEQNLNHDAMYWYRQDPGQGLRLIYYSQIVNDFQKGDIAEGYSVSREKKESFPLTVTSAQKNPTAFYLCASSITGRGNTEAFFGQGTRLTVV.

The rearrangement links TRBV4-1 to TRBJ2-5, with 9 bases fitting TRBD2. From germline, CDR1 is MGHRA and CDR2 YSYEKL. Losses at the gene ends were 1 base for V and 5 bases for J; bases not matched to a gene: 5. This CDR3 spans 15 amino acids. In DNA, the CDR3 is TGCGCCAGCAGCCAAGCCAGCGGGGGGCAGGAGACCCAGTACTTC. It translates to CASSQASGGQETQYF.